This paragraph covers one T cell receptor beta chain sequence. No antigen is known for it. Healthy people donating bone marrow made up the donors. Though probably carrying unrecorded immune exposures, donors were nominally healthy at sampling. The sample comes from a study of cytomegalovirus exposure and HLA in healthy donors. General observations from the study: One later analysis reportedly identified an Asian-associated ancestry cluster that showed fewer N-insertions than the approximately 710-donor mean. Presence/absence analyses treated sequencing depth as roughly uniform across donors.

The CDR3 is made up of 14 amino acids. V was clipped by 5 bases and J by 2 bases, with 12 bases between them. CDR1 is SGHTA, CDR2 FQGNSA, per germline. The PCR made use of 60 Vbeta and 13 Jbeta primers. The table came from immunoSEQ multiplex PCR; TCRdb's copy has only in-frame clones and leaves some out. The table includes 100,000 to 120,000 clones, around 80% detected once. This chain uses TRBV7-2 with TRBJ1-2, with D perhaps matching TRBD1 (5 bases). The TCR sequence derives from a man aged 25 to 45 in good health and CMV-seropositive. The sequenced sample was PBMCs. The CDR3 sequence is CASSPGDENYGYTF. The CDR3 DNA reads TGTGCCAGCAGCCCGGGGGACGAAAACTATGGCTACACCTTC.